These T cell receptor beta chains were read from a single sample in a study of T cell changes during pregnancy in multiple sclerosis. Profiled with immunoSEQ multiplex PCR; TCRdb holds only in-frame clones, not every one. This table has about 21,000 clones, about 89% appearing once. The sample in question was CD8+ T cells from peripheral blood mononuclear cells, obtained in the second trimester of pregnancy. The source is a female donor in good health, enrolled as a control in a pregnancy study. CDR3s include the opening cysteine and the closing phenylalanine or tryptophan. D genes are given only for firm matches. Not every row has a clone size; where given, it reads once, few, many or a size class.

clone size,D gene,V gene,J gene,CDR3 protein,CDR3 DNA
NA,NA,TRBV28,TRBJ2-7,CASSLLLRLGEQYF,TGTGCCAGCAGTTTACTTTTGCGGCTTGGGGAGCAGTACTTC
NA,TRBD1,TRBV6-4,TRBJ2-3,CASSDARDRGSDTQYF,TGTGCCAGCAGTGACGCCCGGGACAGGGGATCGGATACGCAGTATTTT
NA,NA,TRBV4-1,TRBJ1-1,CASSQGRTSTEAFF,TGCGCCAGCAGCCAAGGAAGGACTTCAACGGAAGCTTTCTTT
NA,NA,TRBV5-1,TRBJ2-3,CASSLVVQPTVGDTQYF,TGCGCCAGCAGCTTGGTTGTGCAGCCAACGGTCGGGGATACGCAGTATTTT
NA,TRBD2,TRBV27,TRBJ2-7,CASSTPGRYEQYF,TGTGCCAGCAGTACACCCGGGAGGTACGAGCAGTACTTC
NA,NA,TRBV19,TRBJ1-1,CASSIDDSQYTEAFF,TGTGCCAGTAGTATTGATGACAGTCAGTACACTGAAGCTTTCTTT
NA,TRBD2,TRBV7-8,TRBJ2-7,CASSFSSGTYEQYF,TGTGCCAGCAGCTTCTCTAGCGGTACCTACGAGCAGTACTTC
NA,NA,TRBV6-5,TRBJ1-1,CASSYNAGNTEAFF,TGTGCCAGCAGTTACAACGCAGGGAACACTGAAGCTTTCTTT
once,NA,TRBV21-1,TRBJ1-4,CASSTPRRDEKLFF,TGTGCCAGCAGCACCCCCAGGCGGGATGAAAAACTGTTTTTT
once,TRBD1,TRBV7-9,TRBJ2-5,CASSSPTGWETQYF,TGTGCCAGCAGCTCGCCGACAGGGTGGGAGACCCAGTACTTC
NA,TRBD1,TRBV6-5,TRBJ1-4,CASSWTGGNEKLFF,TGTGCCAGCAGTTGGACAGGGGGGAATGAAAAACTGTTTTTT